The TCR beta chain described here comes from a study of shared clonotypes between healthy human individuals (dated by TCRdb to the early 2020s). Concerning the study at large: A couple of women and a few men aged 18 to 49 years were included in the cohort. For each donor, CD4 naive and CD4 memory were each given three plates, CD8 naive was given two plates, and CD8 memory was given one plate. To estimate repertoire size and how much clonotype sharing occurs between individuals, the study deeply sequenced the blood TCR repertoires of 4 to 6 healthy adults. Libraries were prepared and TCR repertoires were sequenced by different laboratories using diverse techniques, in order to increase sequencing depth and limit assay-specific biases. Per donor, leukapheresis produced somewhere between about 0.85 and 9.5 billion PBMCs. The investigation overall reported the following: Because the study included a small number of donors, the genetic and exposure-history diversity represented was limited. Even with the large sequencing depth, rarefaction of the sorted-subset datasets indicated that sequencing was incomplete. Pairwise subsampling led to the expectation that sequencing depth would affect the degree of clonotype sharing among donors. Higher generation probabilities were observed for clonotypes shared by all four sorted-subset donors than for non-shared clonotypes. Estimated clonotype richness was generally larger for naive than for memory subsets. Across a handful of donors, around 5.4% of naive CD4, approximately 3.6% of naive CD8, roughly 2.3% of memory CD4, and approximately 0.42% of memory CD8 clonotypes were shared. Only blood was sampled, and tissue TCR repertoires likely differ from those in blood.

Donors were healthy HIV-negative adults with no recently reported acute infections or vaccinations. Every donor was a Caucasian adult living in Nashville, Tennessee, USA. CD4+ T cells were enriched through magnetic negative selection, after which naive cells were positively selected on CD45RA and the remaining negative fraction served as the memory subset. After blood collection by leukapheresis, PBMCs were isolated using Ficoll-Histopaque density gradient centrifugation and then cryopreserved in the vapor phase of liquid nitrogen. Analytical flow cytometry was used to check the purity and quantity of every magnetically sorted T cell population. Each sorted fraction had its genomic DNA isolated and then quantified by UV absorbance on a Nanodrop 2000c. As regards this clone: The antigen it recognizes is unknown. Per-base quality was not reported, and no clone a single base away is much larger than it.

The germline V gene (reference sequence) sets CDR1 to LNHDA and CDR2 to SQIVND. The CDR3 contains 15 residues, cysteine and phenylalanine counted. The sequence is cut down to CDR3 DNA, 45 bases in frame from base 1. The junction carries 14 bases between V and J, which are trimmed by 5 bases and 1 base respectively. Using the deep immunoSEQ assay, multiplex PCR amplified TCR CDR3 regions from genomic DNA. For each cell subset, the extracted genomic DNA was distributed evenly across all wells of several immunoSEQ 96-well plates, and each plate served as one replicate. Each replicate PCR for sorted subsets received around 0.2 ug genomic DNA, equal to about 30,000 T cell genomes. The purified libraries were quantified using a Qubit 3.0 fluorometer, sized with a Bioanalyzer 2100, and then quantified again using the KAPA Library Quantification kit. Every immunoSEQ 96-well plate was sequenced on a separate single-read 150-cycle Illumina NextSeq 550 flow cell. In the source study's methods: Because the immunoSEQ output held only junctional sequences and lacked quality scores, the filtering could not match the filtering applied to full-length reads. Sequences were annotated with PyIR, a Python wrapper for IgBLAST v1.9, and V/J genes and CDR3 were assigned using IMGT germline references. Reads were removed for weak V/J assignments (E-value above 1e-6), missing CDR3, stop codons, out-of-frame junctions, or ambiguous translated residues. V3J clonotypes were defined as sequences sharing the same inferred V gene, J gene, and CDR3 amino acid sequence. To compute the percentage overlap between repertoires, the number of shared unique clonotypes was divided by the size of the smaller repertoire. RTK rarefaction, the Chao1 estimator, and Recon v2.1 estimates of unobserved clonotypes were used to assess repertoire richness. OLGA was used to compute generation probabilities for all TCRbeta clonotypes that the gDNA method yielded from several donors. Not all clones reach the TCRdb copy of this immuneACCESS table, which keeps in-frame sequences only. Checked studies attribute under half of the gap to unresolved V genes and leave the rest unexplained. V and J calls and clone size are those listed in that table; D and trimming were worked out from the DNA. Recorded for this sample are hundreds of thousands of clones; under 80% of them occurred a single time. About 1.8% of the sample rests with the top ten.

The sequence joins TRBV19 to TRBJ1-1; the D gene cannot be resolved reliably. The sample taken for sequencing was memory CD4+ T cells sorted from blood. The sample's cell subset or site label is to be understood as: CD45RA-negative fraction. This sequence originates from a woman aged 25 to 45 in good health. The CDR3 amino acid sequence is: CASSPPLPENTEAFF. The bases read TGTGCCAGTAGTCCTCCACTGCCTGAGAACACTGAAGCTTTCTTT.